Listed here is a single T cell receptor beta chain. Per the germline V gene, CDR1 is LNHDA and CDR2 is SQIVND (reference sequence). With 5 bases removed from V and 6 bases from J, the gap between germline ends came to 11 bases. The CDR3 runs to 13 residues. Per the original methods: The assay estimated nucleated cells by amplifying reference gene primers. Sequencing was performed with immunoSEQ multiplex PCR; in TCRdb, only in-frame clones are kept and a portion is missing. From that table come the V and J calls and clone size; the DNA was used to work out D and trimming. In the table there are 130,000 to 150,000 clones, roughly 88% of which are singletons. The data are from a study of blood T cell repertoires in COVID-19. In the study overall: Some COVID-19 samples were acute and others convalescent; all came from the United States, Italy and Spain. PBMCs, B-cell-depleted T cells, or T cells were the source of the cDNA or gDNA that made up the material.

This receptor was taken from a man in his sixties or seventies with acute or convalescent COVID-19. The sequencing sample was made of peripheral blood. This sequence joins TRBV19 and TRBJ2-1, with D tentatively TRBD2 (5 bases). CDR3 nucleotides: TGTGCCAGTAGTTTTATAGGAGGCAATGAGCAGTTCTTC. It encodes CASSFIGGNEQFF.